This T cell receptor (beta chain) was captured by sequencing in a study of T cells expressing NK-cell markers. Germline CDR1 reads MNHEY; CDR2 reads SVGAGI. This CDR3 is 16 amino acids long. TCRdb processed the 5' RACE reads again and assigns one entry to each CDR3 protein, with no DNA. The sample spans hundreds of thousands of distinct CDR3 sequences; the ten largest clones claim around 4.3%. The V gene is TRBV6-5, the J gene TRBJ1-3; the TRBD1 assignment by TCRdb is unverifiable without DNA. This clonotype originated in a woman aged 18-69 years in good health. Sequencing input: blood T cells: a sorted CD56 or NKG2C T cell subset, CD4+ or CD8+ T cells, or bulk PBMC T cells (not recorded which). CDR3 sequence: CASSYTSGTQGNTIYF.